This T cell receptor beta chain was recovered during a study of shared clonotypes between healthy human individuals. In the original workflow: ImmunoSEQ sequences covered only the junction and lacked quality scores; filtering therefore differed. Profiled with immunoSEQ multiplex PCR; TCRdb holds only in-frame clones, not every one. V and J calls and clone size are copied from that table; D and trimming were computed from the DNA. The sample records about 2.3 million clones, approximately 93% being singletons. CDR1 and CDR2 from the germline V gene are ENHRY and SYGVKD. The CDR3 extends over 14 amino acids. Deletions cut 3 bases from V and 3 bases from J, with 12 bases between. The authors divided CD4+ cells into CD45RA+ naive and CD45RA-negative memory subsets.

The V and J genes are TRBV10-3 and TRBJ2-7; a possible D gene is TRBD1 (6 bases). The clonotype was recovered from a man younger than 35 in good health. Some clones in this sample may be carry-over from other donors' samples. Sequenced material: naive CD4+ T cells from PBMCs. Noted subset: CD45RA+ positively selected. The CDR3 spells CAISEGTGHYEQYF. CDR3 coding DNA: TGTGCCATCAGTGAAGGCACAGGGCACTACGAGCAGTACTTC.